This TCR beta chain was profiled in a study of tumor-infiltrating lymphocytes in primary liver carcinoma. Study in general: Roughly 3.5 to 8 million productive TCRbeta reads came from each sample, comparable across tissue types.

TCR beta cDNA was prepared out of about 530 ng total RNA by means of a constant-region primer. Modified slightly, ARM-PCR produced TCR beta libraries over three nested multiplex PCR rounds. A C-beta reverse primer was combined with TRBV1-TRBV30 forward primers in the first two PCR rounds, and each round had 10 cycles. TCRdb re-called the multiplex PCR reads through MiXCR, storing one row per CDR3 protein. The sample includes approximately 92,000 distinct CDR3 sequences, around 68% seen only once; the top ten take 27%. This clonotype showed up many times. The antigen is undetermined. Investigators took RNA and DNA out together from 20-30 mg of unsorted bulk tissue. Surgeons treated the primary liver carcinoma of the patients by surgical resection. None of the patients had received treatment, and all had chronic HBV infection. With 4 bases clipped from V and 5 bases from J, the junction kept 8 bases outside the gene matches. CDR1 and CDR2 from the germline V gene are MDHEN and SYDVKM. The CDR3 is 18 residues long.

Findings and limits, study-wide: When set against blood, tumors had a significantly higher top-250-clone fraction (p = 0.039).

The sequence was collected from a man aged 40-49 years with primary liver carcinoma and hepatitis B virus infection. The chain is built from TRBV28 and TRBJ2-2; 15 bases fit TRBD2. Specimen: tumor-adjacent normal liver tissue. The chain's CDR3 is CASSSYGLAGGGTGELFF. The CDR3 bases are TGTGCCAGCAGTTCATACGGACTAGCGGGAGGGGGAACCGGGGAGCTGTTTTTT.